This TCR beta chain was recovered during a study of CD8 T cells in Susac syndrome. At the level of the study: Patients with Susac syndrome were therapy-naive, taking corticosteroids, with some also receiving intravenous immunoglobulin, or taking intravenous immunoglobulin alone at the time their blood was drawn.

The recently defined diagnostic criteria for definite or probable disease were met by the Susac syndrome patients. The RNA input was about 0.5 to 1 ug, and it was reverse transcribed with random hexamers. Amplification of TCR beta CDR3 spanned 54 Vbeta and 13 Jbeta via immunoSEQ multiplex PCR. MiXCR, applied by TCRdb to the immunoSEQ multiplex PCR reads, yields one record per CDR3 protein. The data contain 84,000 or so distinct CDR3 sequences, approximately 95% of them singletons. The CDR3 has 14 residues. Trimming removed 4 bases at V and 4 bases at J, with 11 bases between. From germline, CDR1 is MNHEY and CDR2 SVGAGI.

What was sequenced was CD8+ T cells from PBMCs. The chain couples TRBV6-5 to TRBJ2-1; D possibly corresponds to TRBD1 (6 bases). The source of this sequence is a human donor with Susac syndrome. CDR3 coding DNA: TGTGCCAGCAGTTCGGGGACACCGTACAATGAGCAGTTCTTC. Its translation is CASSSGTPYNEQFF.